This T cell receptor beta chain was sequenced during a study of vaccination and CD4 T cells after COVID-19. General observations from the study: Median SARS-CoV-2-reactive clonotype numbers went up from around 20 to 38, but not significantly. The study examined relatively few convalescent patients and included no early post-infection timepoints.

This clonotype showed up just once. Its antigen is as yet unknown. The CDR3 totals 15 residues. Germline trimming cut 3 bases from V and 7 bases from J; bases unmatched to any gene: 11. Treatment described: approximately 10-day PBMC culture with coronavirus spike peptide pools or control peptides (ViraFEST assay). Cultured CD4+ T-cell DNA underwent Oncomine TCR Beta short-read sequencing. TCRdb independently ran MiXCR on the PCR reads; one entry per CDR3 protein. Found here are 3,500 to 4,500 distinct CDR3 sequences, roughly 21% of them singletons; the top ten hold around 21%. The sequenced material came from CD4+ T cells from blood, cultured in vitro. This chain joins TRBV12-3 or TRBV12-4 and TRBJ1-1; 7 bases align to TRBD1. The sequence derives from a human donor who had recovered from COVID-19. CDR3: CASSLKGGGFGEAFF. CDR3 in DNA: TGTGCCAGCAGTTTGAAGGGAGGGGGCTTCGGTGAAGCTTTCTTT.